The text below deals with one T cell receptor (beta chain). The data stem from a study of T cell responses to AZD1222 COVID-19 vaccine. Produced via immunoSEQ multiplex PCR; TCRdb's table is partial and in-frame only. Here the sample spans just over 150,000 clones, around nine tenths being singletons. The sequence derives from an adult in good health. This specimen was peripheral blood, taken on day 0 of AZD1222 vaccination.

In DNA form, the CDR3 reads TGTGCCAGCAGTTTCTCTACTAGCGGGTACAATGAGCAGTTCTTC. Its protein product is CASSFSTSGYNEQFF. This rearrangement joins TRBV27 to TRBJ2-1; 9 positions agree with TRBD2. The junction had 4 bases not matched to a gene; V was cut back by 3 bases and J by 4 bases. There are 15 residues in the CDR3. Looked up from germline, CDR1 is MNHEY and CDR2 is SMNVEV (reference sequence).